A single sample is the source of the 27 T cell receptor beta chains below, sequenced in a study of CD8+ T cells in alopecia areata. cDNA prepared by RNA extraction and subsequent reverse transcription served as the template for sequencing. TCRdb keeps only in-frame clones here, not all; method: immunoSEQ multiplex PCR. The sample shows hundreds of thousands of clones, 67% of them seen only once. Sequenced here: CD4+ T cells sorted from blood, sampled at week 0. The receptors were sampled from a human donor with alopecia areata.

The chain uses TRBV29-1 and TRBJ2-5, with D possibly being TRBD2 (5 bases). This CDR3 contains 12 residues. From germline, CDR1 is SQVTM and CDR2 ANQGSEA. V gave up 7 bases and J gave up 4 bases, with 13 bases separating them. CDR3 in amino acids: CSARRGSETQYF. DNA for the CDR3: TGCAGCGCCCGGAGAGGGTCAGAGACCCAGTACTTC.

The chain employs TRBV2 and TRBJ2-1; D gene unclear. The V end was cut by 6 bases, the J end by 5 bases, with 14 bases between. Germline CDR1 is SNHLY and CDR2 is FYNNEI. This CDR3 region has 14 residues. The CDR3 spells CASRINRPNNEQFF. The CDR3, as DNA: TGTGCCAGCAGGATTAATAGACCCAACAATGAGCAGTTCTTC. Combining the CDR3 with reference TRBV2 and TRBJ2-1 gives the whole variable domain EPEVTQTPSHQVTQMGQEVILRCVPISNHLYFYWYRQILGQKVEFLVSFYNNEISEKSEIFDDQFSVERPDGSNFTLKIRSTKLEDSAMYFCASRINRPNNEQFFGPGTRLTVL.

This chain joins TRBV2 and TRBJ2-7; a weak D match, TRBD2 (5 bases). V was shortened by 3 bases and J by 3 bases, with 12 bases between the two germline ends. The CDR3 length is 14 residues. Germline-derived CDR1 and CDR2 are SNHLY and FYNNEI. CDR3 in DNA: TGTGCCAGCAGTGACTTAAGGAGGTTCTACGAGCAGTACTTC. It codes for CASSDLRRFYEQYF.

This chain connects TRBV30 to TRBJ2-1; tentatively, D is TRBD1 or TRBD2 (6 bases each). The CDR3 contains 15 residues. V lost 3 bases and J 2 bases, leaving 14 bases between the germline ends. Germline lookup yields CDR1 GTSNPN and CDR2 SVGIG (reference sequence). The CDR3 sequence is CAWSKRRGTYNEQFF. DNA for the CDR3: TGTGCCTGGAGCAAAAGGAGGGGGACCTACAATGAGCAGTTCTTC.

This chain joins TRBV29-1 and TRBJ2-3; 9 bases are a match to TRBD1. The CDR3 runs to 15 residues. Looked up from germline, CDR1 is SQVTM and CDR2 is ANQGSEA. With V trimmed by 4 bases and J by 5 bases, 10 bases remained unmatched. CDR3 coding DNA: TGCAGCGTTGGGGAAGGGACAGGGATGAGAGATACGCAGTATTTT. It yields the protein CSVGEGTGMRDTQYF.

This clone was seen just once. V gene TRBV30 combines with J gene TRBJ2-1; D is ambiguous. The CDR3 is 13 residues long. Trimming cost V 2 bases and J 9 bases, with 14 bases left between them. Looked up from germline, CDR1 is GTSNPN and CDR2 is SVGIG (reference sequence). CDR3 sequence reads: CAWSTSRWGEQFF. CDR3 sequence (DNA): TGTGCCTGGAGTACCTCACGATGGGGTGAGCAGTTCTTC.

Only a few counts were recorded for this clone. The chain employs TRBV5-1 and TRBJ1-1; D not resolved. This CDR3 is 15 amino acids long. Germline CDR1 SGHRS, CDR2 YFSETQ. Deletions cut 2 bases from V and 1 base from J, with 12 bases between. The CDR3 DNA reads as TGCGCCAGCAGCTTATTGACTTTGCGGAACACTGAAGCTTTCTTT. Translation: CASSLLTLRNTEAFF.

The genes are TRBV25-1 and TRBJ1-1; D ambiguous. This CDR3 spans 14 amino acids. Trimming removed 1 base at V and 7 bases at J, with 13 bases between. Per the germline V gene, CDR1 is MGHDK and CDR2 is SYGVNS. The CDR3 spells CASSEFGPLGEAFF. In DNA form, the CDR3 reads TGTGCCAGCAGTGAATTTGGGCCCTTAGGTGAAGCTTTCTTT.

V is TRBV5-1 and J is TRBJ1-1, with D hard to call. Germline assignment: CDR1 SGHRS and CDR2 YFSETQ. Deletions cut 5 bases from V and 7 bases from J, with 15 bases between. The CDR3 spans 13 residues. CDR3: CASRYDAWVEAFF. The CDR3 coding sequence is TGCGCCAGCAGATACGACGCTTGGGTTGAAGCTTTCTTT.

DNA for the CDR3: TGTGCCAGCGGTAATACCACCTCCTACGAGCAGTACTTC. It specifies CASGNTTSYEQYF. This chain joins TRBV27 and TRBJ2-7; no definite D call. The germline CDR1 and CDR2 sequences are MNHEY and SMNVEV (reference sequence). This CDR3 is built from 13 residues. The germline V and J ends were trimmed by 8 bases and 0 bases, with 11 bases remaining between them.

This chain uses TRBV4-1 with TRBJ1-2, with D perhaps TRBD1 (5 bases). The CDR3 extends over 15 amino acids. V was pared by 4 bases and J by 8 bases, with 20 bases between. CDR1 is MGHRA and CDR2 is YSYEKL in the germline V gene. DNA of the CDR3: TGCGCCAGCAGCCCCAACCGGGACGGGTATGTGGGCTACACCTTC. The encoded protein is CASSPNRDGYVGYTF.

This clone was seen only a few times. The chain recombines TRBV29-1 with TRBJ2-5, with a weak D call TRBD2 (6 bases). V dropped 7 bases and J dropped 1 base, with 13 bases sitting between them. Germline CDR1 reads SQVTM; CDR2 reads ANQGSEA. The CDR3 totals 13 residues. This CDR3 reads CSAATGVQETQYF. In DNA form, the CDR3 reads TGCAGCGCCGCTACGGGGGTCCAAGAGACCCAGTACTTC.

This clone was seen just once. The V call is TRBV30, the J call TRBJ2-3, with TRBD2 matching over 7 bases. CDR1 is GTSNPN and CDR2 is SVGIG in the germline V gene (reference sequence). V was pared by 4 bases and J by 2 bases, with 6 bases of the junction left unmatched. The CDR3 contains 14 residues. Here the CDR3 reads CAWKGTIYTDTQYF. For the CDR3, the DNA is TGTGCCTGGAAAGGGACTATTTACACAGATACGCAGTATTTT.

The chain carries TRBV29-1 and TRBJ2-5, with D hard to call. V was trimmed by 5 bases and J by 4 bases, leaving 11 bases between them. CDR1 and CDR2 from the germline V gene are SQVTM and ANQGSEA. This CDR3 region has 12 residues. The CDR3 region is CSVLTAGETQYF. The CDR3 coding sequence is TGCAGCGTTTTGACGGCAGGAGAGACCCAGTACTTC.

The rearrangement links TRBV29-1 to TRBJ2-1; the match to TRBD2 covers 9 bases. The germline CDR1 and CDR2 sequences are SQVTM and ANQGSEA. Trimming took 7 bases from V and 3 from J; bases not matched to a gene: 7. This CDR3 comprises 14 residues. CDR3 residues: CSAQRGAYYNEQFF. Written as DNA, the CDR3 is TGCAGCGCCCAGCGGGGGGCCTACTACAATGAGCAGTTCTTC.

This clone was seen more than once but under ten times. The chain is built from TRBV5-1 and TRBJ2-2, with D tentatively TRBD1 or TRBD2 (6 bases each). CDR3 size: 16 residues. Germline CDR1 SGHRS, CDR2 YFSETQ. Trimming removed 0 bases from V and 6 bases from J, with 15 bases in between. This chain's CDR3 is CASSLDPGARSGELFF. In DNA, the CDR3 is TGCGCCAGCAGCTTGGACCCGGGGGCGAGGTCCGGGGAGCTGTTTTTT.

The chain carries TRBV7-6 and TRBJ2-1, with unresolved D. CDR1 SGHVS and CDR2 FNYEAQ come from the germline V gene. The CDR3 loop spans 13 amino acids. Trimming pared 1 base from V and 8 bases from J, leaving 9 bases between. This CDR3 reads CASSLGASDEQFF. The CDR3 DNA follows: TGTGCCAGCAGCTTAGGTGCAAGCGATGAGCAGTTCTTC.

The chain couples TRBV2 to TRBJ2-5; TRBD2 matches at 10 bases. The CDR3 is 15 amino acids. The ends lost 6 bases at V and 4 bases at J; junction bases unmatched: 8. From germline, CDR1 is SNHLY and CDR2 FYNNEI. The CDR3 DNA reads as TGTGCCAGCAGCAAAGGAGCGGGGGGGCCAGAGACCCAGTACTTC. Protein: CASSKGAGGPETQYF. The complete variable domain, with remaining parts taken from reference TRBV2 and TRBJ2-5, reads EPEVTQTPSHQVTQMGQEVILRCVPISNHLYFYWYRQILGQKVEFLVSFYNNEISEKSEIFDDQFSVERPDGSNFTLKIRSTKLEDSAMYFCASSKGAGGPETQYFGPGTRLLVL.

The V call is TRBV4-1, the J call TRBJ1-5; 8 nucleotides agree with TRBD1. The CDR3 covers 18 residues. Germline loops: CDR1 MGHRA, CDR2 YSYEKL. V was pared by 0 bases and J by 4 bases, with 11 bases of the junction left unmatched. CDR3 loop: CASSQERTGPGVNQPQHF. The CDR3 DNA sequence: TGCGCCAGCAGCCAAGAGAGGACAGGGCCGGGAGTTAATCAGCCCCAGCATTTT.

The chain is built from TRBV29-1 and TRBJ2-2; 9 bases agree with TRBD1. The CDR3 runs to 14 residues. CDR1 is SQVTM and CDR2 is ANQGSEA in the germline V gene. V lost 5 bases to trimming and J lost 6 bases; unmatched junction nucleotides: 7. As DNA, the CDR3 is TGCAGCGTTTTGTCCCGGGACAGGGCCGGGGAGCTGTTTTTT. Encoded protein: CSVLSRDRAGELFF.

The V and J genes are TRBV29-1 and TRBJ2-7; tentatively, D is TRBD1 (5 bases). V shed 2 bases and J shed 6 bases, with 8 bases lying between them. This CDR3 has 11 amino acids. Per the germline V gene, CDR1 is SQVTM and CDR2 is ANQGSEA. The CDR3 protein is CSVESGPEQYF. For the CDR3, the DNA is TGCAGCGTTGAATCAGGGCCCGAGCAGTACTTC.

This clone was picked up one time. This chain connects TRBV4-1 to TRBJ2-6; tentative D call: TRBD1 (5 bases). Trimming took 1 base from V and 2 from J, leaving 12 bases between them. Germline V gene sequence: CDR1 MGHRA, CDR2 YSYEKL. The length of the CDR3 is 17 residues. The CDR3 region is CASSQVAQGPGANVLTF. The CDR3 bases are TGCGCCAGCAGCCAAGTAGCCCAGGGCCCTGGGGCCAACGTCCTGACTTTC.

This chain connects TRBV7-6 to TRBJ2-2, with 12 bases fitting TRBD2. Germline CDR1 is SGHVS and CDR2 is FNYEAQ. The CDR3 has 15 amino acids. V trimming: 7 bases; J trimming: 3 bases; junction bases outside the gene matches: 3. The CDR3 coding sequence is TGTGCCAGCACCAGACTAGCGGGGGACACCGGGGAGCTGTTTTTT. As protein: CASTRLAGDTGELFF.

The rearrangement joins TRBV30 to TRBJ2-1; D is possibly TRBD1 (6 bases). Trimming pared 7 bases from V and 9 bases from J, leaving 16 bases between. Germline-derived CDR1 and CDR2 are GTSNPN and SVGIG (reference sequence). The CDR3 is 12 amino acids. The DNA of the CDR3 is TGTGCCTCTAGTCAGGGGCGGGCTGAGCAGTTCTTC. It codes for CASSQGRAEQFF. The full variable domain, completed using reference TRBV30 and TRBJ2-1, is SQTIHQWPATLVQPVGSPLSLECTVEGTSNPNLYWYRQAAGRGLQLLFYSVGIGQISSEVPQNLSASRPQDRQFILSSKKLLLSDSGFYLCASSQGRAEQFFGPGTRLTVL.

The genes are TRBV9 and TRBJ1-2, with a tentative D call TRBD1 (5 bases). The CDR3 length is 15 residues. CDR1 and CDR2 from the germline V gene are SGDLS and YYNGEE. V lost 0 bases and J 6 bases, leaving 15 bases between the germline ends. The CDR3 here is CASSVDSTQANGYTF. The DNA for the CDR3 is TGTGCCAGCAGCGTAGATTCTACACAGGCGAATGGCTACACCTTC.

The chain carries TRBV11-2 and TRBJ2-4, with D possibly TRBD2 on 5 matching bases. The CDR3 has 14 residues. CDR1 and CDR2 (germline): SGHAT, FQNNGV. Trimming cost V 4 bases and J 6 bases, with 13 bases left between them. CDR3 region: CASSSILRGNIQYF. The CDR3, as DNA: TGTGCCAGCAGCTCAATACTACGGGGAAACATTCAGTACTTC. The full variable domain, rest sourced from reference TRBV11-2 and TRBJ2-4, is EAGVAQSPRYKIIEKRQSVAFWCNPISGHATLYWYQQILGQGPKLLIQFQNNGVVDDSQLPKDRFSAERLKGVDSTLKIQPAKLEDSAVYLCASSSILRGNIQYFGAGTRLSVL.

This chain links TRBV5-5 with TRBJ2-6; tentatively, D is TRBD1 (6 bases). Trimming cost V 3 bases and J 0 bases, with 13 bases left between them. The germline gives CDR1 SGHKS, CDR2 YYEKEE (reference sequence). The length of the CDR3 is 17 residues. CDR3 protein: CASSYTLRGSGANVLTF. CDR3 coding DNA: TGTGCCAGCAGCTATACCCTCAGGGGCTCTGGGGCCAACGTCCTGACTTTC.